This T cell receptor beta chain is from a study of identical twins. The table lists this clonotype with a few counts. Its antigen is not known. The junction had 10 bases not matched to a gene; V was cut back by 4 bases and J by 4 bases. Germline loops: CDR1 SGDLS, CDR2 YYNGEE. The CDR3 runs to 15 residues. Study outcomes and limitations: Memory repertoires showed no such pattern, whereas abundant cord blood beta clonotypes carried fewer insertions. The study found weaker excess twin sharing in beta out-of-frame sequences.

Each cDNA held unique molecular identifiers, and template switching gave it a universal primer site. Each CDR3 protein is one row after TCRdb ran MiXCR on the 5' RACE reads. Of nearly 650,000 distinct CDR3 sequences listed, less than 9% are singletons. The same data also went into a second study, on yellow fever vaccine responses in identical twins. This second study notes: In identical twins, vaccine T cell responses appeared partly shared and partly individual.

This TCR came from a woman aged 18-29 years in good health. Input material: PBMCs. The chain combines TRBV9 with TRBJ2-7; 8 nucleotides line up with TRBD2. The DNA of the CDR3 is TGTGCCAGCAGCATTCAAGCGGGAGACGGGTACGAGCAGTACTTC. It encodes CASSIQAGDGYEQYF.